These 14 T cell receptor beta chains originate from one sample sequenced in a study of cytomegalovirus exposure and HLA in healthy donors. The PCR used 60 Vbeta and 13 Jbeta primers. The table came from immunoSEQ multiplex PCR; TCRdb's copy has only in-frame clones and leaves some out. The table lists about 90,000 clones, around 68% of them singletons. The sample consisted of PBMCs. The receptors come from a man aged 30 to 39 in good health and CMV-seropositive.

This clone showed up just once. The chain employs TRBV7-9 and TRBJ1-5; D gene uncertain. V was shortened by 3 bases and J by 2 bases, with 11 bases between the two germline ends. Germline CDR1 and CDR2: SEHNR and FQNEAQ (reference sequence). This CDR3 has 15 amino acids. The CDR3 coding sequence is TGTGCCAGCAGCTTTGGAGGGATAGGCAATCAGCCCCAGCATTTT. Protein: CASSFGGIGNQPQHF.

V usage is TRBV11-2 and J usage is TRBJ1-1, with D maybe TRBD1 (5 bases). The CDR3 loop spans 13 amino acids. V shed 5 bases and J shed 5 bases, with 12 bases lying between them. CDR1 is SGHAT and CDR2 is FQNNGV in the germline V gene. The CDR3 reads CASSLGGVTEAFF. The CDR3 bases are TGTGCCAGCAGCCTGGGAGGGGTGACTGAAGCTTTCTTT.

J is TRBJ1-3 and V is TRBV29-1; D is undetermined. The V end was cut by 5 bases, the J end by 2 bases, with 13 bases between. This CDR3 contains 14 residues. Germline V gene lookup returns CDR1 SQVTM and CDR2 ANQGSEA. In nucleotides, the CDR3 is TGCAGCGTTACCCGGGAGGGTCCTGGAAACACCATATATTTT. It encodes CSVTREGPGNTIYF.

CDR3 region: CASSPVGQAEEKLFF. CDR3 coding DNA: TGTGCCAGCAGTCCCGTGGGACAGGCGGAAGAAAAACTGTTTTTT. The chain is built from TRBV6-5 and TRBJ1-4, with 8 bases aligning to TRBD1. The ends lost 5 bases at V and 8 bases at J; junction bases unmatched: 10. This CDR3 comprises 15 residues. Germline CDR1 and CDR2: MNHEY and SVGAGI.

In its sample, this clone was seen a few times. The rearrangement uses TRBV27 and TRBJ2-7; the D gene is possibly TRBD2 (6 bases). This CDR3 comprises 15 residues. Per the germline V gene, CDR1 is MNHEY and CDR2 is SMNVEV (reference sequence). Trimming took off 3 bases at V and 6 bases at J, with 18 bases between the two ends. CDR3 bases: TGTGCCAGCAGTTTTGGTGGAGGGGCGCGTGGCGAGCAGTACTTC. As protein: CASSFGGGARGEQYF.

The rearrangement links TRBV18 to TRBJ1-3; weak D call: TRBD1 (5 bases). Trimming pared 3 bases from V and 2 bases from J, leaving 11 bases between. The CDR3 sequence is 15 residues long. CDR1 is KGHSH and CDR2 is LQKENI in the germline V gene. The CDR3 spells CASSPGQTTGNTIYF. In DNA, the CDR3 is TGTGCCAGCTCACCTGGACAAACCACTGGAAACACCATATATTTT. The full variable domain, its missing parts supplied by reference TRBV18 and TRBJ1-3, is NAGVMQNPRHLVRRRGQEARLRCSPMKGHSHVYWYRQLPEEGLKFMVYLQKENIIDESGMPKERFSAEFPKEGPSILRIQQVVRGDSAAYFCASSPGQTTGNTIYFGEGSWLTVV.

V and J are TRBV7-9 and TRBJ1-2; D is possibly TRBD1 (5 bases). This CDR3 has 14 amino acids. V was cut by 1 base and J by 4 bases, with 10 bases left in between. Germline CDR1 reads SEHNR; CDR2 reads FQNEAQ (reference sequence). The CDR3 DNA follows: TGTGCCAGCAGCTTAGGGGGCAGGCCCTATGGCTACACCTTC. The encoded protein is CASSLGGRPYGYTF.

A word on this clone: The junction and the germline gene differ at one end; a read error may be behind it. The gene calls are TRBV27 and TRBJ1-5, with D possibly TRBD1 on 5 matching bases. Germline V gene lookup returns CDR1 MNHEY and CDR2 SMNVEV (reference sequence). CDR3 size: 13 residues. Here the CDR3 reads CASSLDSDGPQNF. CDR3 coding DNA: TGTGCCAGCAGTTTAGACAGCGATGGACCCCAGAATTTT.

In this sample, this clone turned up a few times. V gene TRBV19 combines with J gene TRBJ1-2, with 7 bases lining up with TRBD1. Germline assignment: CDR1 LNHDA and CDR2 SQIVND (reference sequence). CDR3 size: 15 residues. The V segment lost 6 bases and the J segment 4 bases; nucleotides outside the gene matches: 11. CDR3 residues: CASSQRQGGVYGYTF. The CDR3 DNA is TGTGCCAGTAGCCAAAGACAGGGTGGGGTCTATGGCTACACCTTC.

The chain combines TRBV19 with TRBJ1-1; the D is unclear. V was shortened by 3 bases and J by 4 bases, with 9 bases between the two germline ends. There are 13 residues in the CDR3. Germline V gene sequence: CDR1 LNHDA, CDR2 SQIVND (reference sequence). CDR3 nucleotide sequence: TGTGCCAGTAGTATCCGGGGAAGCACTGAAGCTTTCTTT. Its protein is CASSIRGSTEAFF. Using reference TRBV19 and TRBJ1-1 for the parts outside the CDR3, the full variable domain is DGGITQSPKYLFRKEGQNVTLSCEQNLNHDAMYWYRQDPGQGLRLIYYSQIVNDFQKGDIAEGYSVSREKKESFPLTVTSAQKNPTAFYLCASSIRGSTEAFFGQGTRLTVV.

This clone has just a few counts. CDR3 protein: CASSFGQGITEAFF. The CDR3 DNA follows: TGTGCCAGCAGCTTCGGACAGGGAATCACTGAAGCTTTCTTT. V is TRBV5-5 and J is TRBJ1-1; 8 bases fit TRBD1. The trim removed 2 bases at V and 4 bases at J, leaving 4 bases unmatched. CDR3 size: 14 residues. Germline V gene sequence: CDR1 SGHKS, CDR2 YYEKEE (reference sequence).

This CDR3 reads CASSVAGGYYNEQFF. In DNA, the CDR3 is TGTGCCAGCAGCGTAGCGGGGGGCTATTACAATGAGCAGTTCTTC. The chain couples TRBV9 to TRBJ2-1; TRBD2 might be the D (7 bases). The CDR3 has 15 amino acids. V was clipped by 0 bases and J by 4 bases, with 11 bases between them. Germline V gene sequence: CDR1 SGDLS, CDR2 YYNGEE. The variable domain in full, with the rest retrieved from reference TRBV9 and TRBJ2-1, is DSGVTQTPKHLITATGQRVTLRCSPRSGDLSVYWYQQSLDQGLQFLIQYYNGEERAKGNILERFSAQQFPDLHSELNLSSLELGDSALYFCASSVAGGYYNEQFFGPGTRLTVL.

Turning to this clone: The junction departs from the called germline gene at one end, perhaps through a read error. This chain joins TRBV7-7 and TRBJ2-5; D perhaps matches TRBD1 (6 bases). The CDR3 has 14 amino acids. Germline V gene data show CDR1 as SSHAT and CDR2 as FNYEAQ (reference sequence). In DNA, the CDR3 is TGTGCTAGCAGCCCGCAGACAGGACAAGAGACCCAGTACTTC. Translating it yields CASSPQTGQETQYF.

This clone has more than one count but fewer than ten. The genes are TRBV30 and TRBJ2-5; no clear D. Germline lookup yields CDR1 GTSNPN and CDR2 SVGIG (reference sequence). CDR3 length: 11 residues. The germline V and J ends were trimmed by 0 bases and 5 bases, with 4 bases remaining between them. The CDR3 reads CAWSVGETQYF. The CDR3 nucleotides are TGTGCCTGGAGTGTCGGGGAGACCCAGTACTTC. The whole variable domain, filled in from reference TRBV30 and TRBJ2-5, reads SQTIHQWPATLVQPVGSPLSLECTVEGTSNPNLYWYRQAAGRGLQLLFYSVGIGQISSEVPQNLSASRPQDRQFILSSKKLLLSDSGFYLCAWSVGETQYFGPGTRLLVL.